Presented here are 18 T cell receptor beta chains from one specimen sequenced in a study of blood T cell repertoires in COVID-19. Some clones are missing from TCRdb's copy, which holds only in-frame ones; the method was immunoSEQ multiplex PCR. Among under 300,000 clones, 84% were seen once, and the ten largest hold roughly 1.5%. The specimen sequenced was peripheral blood. Receptor source: a human donor with COVID-19, enrolled during active disease. The donor label of this sample is uncertain.

V gene TRBV5-1 combines with J gene TRBJ2-1; the D gene is possibly TRBD2 (5 bases). Germline V gene data show CDR1 as SGHRS and CDR2 as YFSETQ. Trimming left V 0 bases short and J 10 bases short, with 14 bases between. The CDR3 has 14 residues. The CDR3 DNA follows: TGCGCCAGCAGCTTGGAATGGGTTAGCGACGAGCAGTTCTTC. Encoded protein: CASSLEWVSDEQFF.

In the case of this clone: A junction boundary mismatches the germline segment, possibly from a read error. V is TRBV30 and J is TRBJ1-2; D might be TRBD1 (6 bases). The germline CDR1 and CDR2 sequences are GTSNPN and SVGIG (reference sequence). This CDR3 comprises 13 residues. The CDR3 coding sequence is TGTGCCTGGAGTGTACAGGGTAACAATGGCTACACCTTC. Translated, it gives CAWSVQGNNGYTF.

V gene TRBV7-2 combines with J gene TRBJ2-3; D is uncertain. The CDR3 extends over 15 amino acids. V lost 1 base, J lost 0 bases, and 8 bases lay in between. Germline values: CDR1 SGHTA, CDR2 FQGNSA. CDR3: CASSLGETSTDTQYF. The CDR3 bases are TGTGCCAGCAGCTTAGGCGAGACTAGCACAGATACGCAGTATTTT. The variable domain in full, with the rest retrieved from reference TRBV7-2 and TRBJ2-3, is GAGVSQSPSNKVTEKGKDVELRCDPISGHTALYWYRQSLGQGLEFLIYFQGNSAPDKSGLPSDRFSAERTGGSVSTLTIQRTQQEDSAVYLCASSLGETSTDTQYFGPGTRLTVL.

The chain joins TRBV7-8 to TRBJ2-7, with a weak D call TRBD2 (6 bases). CDR3 length: 15 residues. In germline, CDR1 is SGHVS, CDR2 FQNEAQ. V dropped 0 bases and J dropped 4 bases, with 13 bases sitting between them. CDR3 in DNA: TGTGCCAGCAGCTTAGCTAGCGGAGGCGAATACGAGCAGTACTTC. Amino acids: CASSLASGGEYEQYF.

The V gene is TRBV28, the J gene TRBJ1-3, with 8 bases that match TRBD1. The trim removed 2 bases at V and 4 bases at J, leaving 7 bases unmatched. Germline lookup yields CDR1 MDHEN and CDR2 SYDVKM. The CDR3 is made up of 16 amino acids. This chain's CDR3 is CASSLGGHRGGNTIYF. The CDR3 DNA is TGTGCCAGCAGTTTAGGAGGACACAGGGGGGGAAACACCATATATTTT.

This clone has only a few counts. The chain has TRBV18 and TRBJ1-5, with D tentatively TRBD1 (6 bases). CDR1 and CDR2 (germline): KGHSH, LQKENI. The CDR3 length is 15 residues. V lost 4 bases and J 4 bases, leaving 14 bases between the germline ends. CDR3 bases: TGTGCCAGCTCACGAGAGGACAGTCGGAATCAGCCCCAGCATTTT. Translating gives CASSREDSRNQPQHF.

J is TRBJ2-2 and V is TRBV5-4; no clear D. V lost 5 bases, J lost 5 bases, and 13 bases lay in between. The CDR3 spans 14 residues. CDR1 and CDR2 from the germline V gene are SGHNT and YYREEE (reference sequence). The CDR3 loop is CASRPDTETGELFF. The DNA for the CDR3 is TGTGCCAGCAGACCCGACACGGAAACCGGGGAGCTGTTTTTT.

The V gene is TRBV6-5, the J gene TRBJ2-1, with 8 bases lining up with TRBD2. The CDR3 is 12 residues long. CDR1 and CDR2 from the germline V gene are MNHEY and SVGAGI. The J segment lost 9 bases and the V segment lost 10 bases, leaving 8 bases of the junction unmatched. The chain's CDR3 is CATISGITEQFF. CDR3 in DNA: TGTGCCACCATTAGCGGGATAACTGAGCAGTTCTTC.

The chain links TRBV11-2 to TRBJ2-7; D remains ambiguous. The ends were cut back, 5 bases at V and 2 bases at J, with 13 bases in the middle. Germline CDR1 SGHAT, CDR2 FQNNGV. CDR3 length equals 14 residues. This CDR3 reads CASSPPREPYEQYF. CDR3 sequence (DNA): TGTGCCAGCAGCCCCCCCCGAGAACCCTACGAGCAGTACTTC.

This chain connects TRBV11-2 to TRBJ2-4; 7 bases agree with TRBD2. Trimming at V came to 5 bases and at J to 4 bases, leaving 8 bases not matched to a gene. Germline values: CDR1 SGHAT, CDR2 FQNNGV. The CDR3 runs 15 residues. DNA for the CDR3: TGTGCCAGCAGCCCATTGGGAGGGGTAAAAAACATTCAGTACTTC. Translated, it gives CASSPLGGVKNIQYF.

The chain recombines TRBV9 with TRBJ1-2, with TRBD1 identical over 8 bases. Germline V lookup: CDR1 SGDLS, CDR2 YYNGEE. This CDR3 is built from 14 residues. V dropped 5 bases and J dropped 10; count of bases not matched to a gene: 13. CDR3 in DNA: TGTGCCAGCAGGGGACAGGCAGGTGCCGGTGCCTACACCTTC. It translates to CASRGQAGAGAYTF.

The chain carries TRBV7-3 and TRBJ2-2; TRBD1 matches 7 bases. The CDR3 runs to 15 residues. Germline V gene sequence: CDR1 SGHTA, CDR2 FQGTGA. The ends lost 8 bases at V and 6 bases at J; junction bases unmatched: 12. CDR3 nucleotides: TGTGCCAGCTCAAAGGCAAACAGGGGTTCCGGGGAGCTGTTTTTT. Amino acids: CASSKANRGSGELFF.

V and J are TRBV18 and TRBJ1-1, with D tentatively TRBD1 (6 bases). In germline, CDR1 is KGHSH, CDR2 LQKENI. There are 15 residues in the CDR3. With 1 base removed from V and 6 bases from J, the gap between germline ends came to 15 bases. The CDR3 region is CASSPRGGQGAEAFF. The CDR3 bases are TGTGCCAGCTCACCACGAGGGGGTCAGGGCGCTGAAGCTTTCTTT.

The V and J genes are TRBV7-2 and TRBJ2-7; D is possibly TRBD2 (6 bases). This CDR3 is 15 amino acids long. Germline CDR1 is SGHTA and CDR2 is FQGNSA. V lost 1 base and J 3 bases, leaving 13 bases between the germline ends. This chain's CDR3 is CASSLVGREYYEQYF. As DNA, the CDR3 is TGTGCCAGCAGCTTAGTTGGTCGGGAGTACTACGAGCAGTACTTC.

This clone was recorded a few times. The gene calls are TRBV6-4 and TRBJ2-1; no definite D call. V was clipped by 4 bases and J by 2 bases, with 6 bases between them. This CDR3 spans 13 amino acids. Germline lookup yields CDR1 MRHNA and CDR2 SNTAGT. The CDR3 is CASSGSTYNEQFF. The CDR3 DNA sequence: TGTGCCAGCAGTGGTTCTACCTACAATGAGCAGTTCTTC.

The chain carries TRBV9 and TRBJ2-5; 8 bases map to TRBD1. Germline CDR1 is SGDLS and CDR2 is YYNGEE. The CDR3 is made up of 15 amino acids. J was trimmed by 5 bases and V by 0 bases; bases with no gene match: 6. For the CDR3, the DNA is TGTGCCAGCAGCGTAGCACAGGGGGTGTGGGAGACCCAGTACTTC. It codes for CASSVAQGVWETQYF.

The chain carries TRBV21-1 and TRBJ2-5; TRBD2, as called in the table, went unchecked against the DNA. TRBV21-1 is a recognized pseudogene. CDR3 length: 13 amino acids. The CDR3 region has the DNA TGTGCCAGCAGCAACACTAGCGAAGAGACCCAGTACTTC. Its translation is CASSNTSEETQYF.

The chain has TRBV19 and TRBJ2-2; 8 nucleotides match TRBD2. Germline lookup yields CDR1 LNHDA and CDR2 SQIVND (reference sequence). The CDR3 sequence is 16 residues long. V lost 5 bases and J lost 8; bases outside the gene matches: 13. The CDR3: CASSATGLVGEGELFF. The CDR3 DNA is TGTGCCAGTAGTGCCACGGGACTAGTGGGGGAAGGGGAGCTGTTTTTT.